The rows below give T cell receptor beta chains drawn from one sample of a study of OX40 agonist ivuxolimab in advanced cancers. TCRdb keeps only in-frame clones here, not all; method: immunoSEQ multiplex PCR. This repertoire shows about 20,000 clones, less than 85% found once; its top ten account for 45% to 55%. The sequences come from CD4+ or CD8+ T cells sorted from blood, collected in a trial of the OX40 agonist ivuxolimab. These receptor sequences come from an adult with an advanced solid tumor such as melanoma, head and neck, liver or kidney cancer. The CDR3 runs from the conserved cysteine through the conserved F or W.

V gene,J gene,CDR3 protein
TRBV4-3,TRBJ2-1,CASSQGGGRAYNEQFF
TRBV10-3,TRBJ2-7,CAITGDSSYEQYF
TRBV2,TRBJ2-7,CASSVDISYEQYF
TRBV7-2,TRBJ2-7,CASSLPTGSSYEQYF
TRBV11-3,TRBJ2-2,CASSLEGAGAGELFF
TRBV11-1,TRBJ1-5,CASSPNGNNQPQHF
TRBV11-2,TRBJ2-5,CASSFPGDGYQETQYF
TRBV5-1,TRBJ1-1,CASSPGGTEAFF
TRBV2,TRBJ2-5,CASSDLVGQGKETQYF
TRBV2,TRBJ2-3,CASRGGDTQYF
TRBV7-9,TRBJ1-2,CASSLMPPQNNGYTF
TRBV4-1,TRBJ2-3,CASSLGVETDTQYF
TRBV11-2,TRBJ2-2,CASSGSGGPIRNTGELFF
TRBV7-9,TRBJ2-5,CASSLEDQETQYF
TRBV6-5,TRBJ2-2,CASSYGDLNTGELFF
TRBV28,TRBJ2-5,CASSLGTAQYF
TRBV7-9,TRBJ2-2,CASSLGPRDGELFF
TRBV11-2,TRBJ2-2,CASSSLRGEPGGELFF
TRBV4-3,TRBJ2-3,CASSQDRGTDTQYF
TRBV27,TRBJ1-5,CASSLRGAGSNQPQHF
TRBV9,TRBJ2-2,CASSGPGLAGDTGELFF
TRBV9,TRBJ2-1,CASSFHGASDEQFF
TRBV27,TRBJ2-5,CASSLQGEETQYF
TRBV16,TRBJ1-1,CASSQTITGFEAFF
TRBV6-6,TRBJ2-7,CASSYFLAGGSYEQYF
TRBV6-6,TRBJ2-2,CASVRAGELFF
TRBV27,TRBJ2-7,CASSLTTGGLNEQYF